The entry that follows covers one TCR beta chain sequence. Its antigen is not identified. V dropped 6 bases and J dropped 5; count of bases not matched to a gene: 6. CDR3 length: 15 amino acids. Germline V CDR1 and CDR2: MNHEY, SMNVEV (reference sequence). This record belongs to a study of cytomegalovirus exposure and HLA in healthy donors. Study at large: There were over 350 genotyped donors. Of these, 81% fell in the genetic ancestry cluster associated with self-reported Caucasian donors.

The study ran its PCR with 60 Vbeta and 13 Jbeta primers. Sequencing was performed with immunoSEQ multiplex PCR; in TCRdb, only in-frame clones are kept and a portion is missing. The sample has around 100,000 clones, about four fifths seen once; the top ten hold roughly 23%. Points from the study as a whole: A missense variant in DCLRE1C was later tied to TCR beta V- and J-gene trimming. In a later analysis, common viral pathogens appeared linked to several of the most significant clusters. A later analysis found most CMV-associated TCR beta chains apparently HLA-restricted.

Material: PBMCs. This sequence joins TRBV27 and TRBJ2-1, with 11 nucleotides matching TRBD2. The clonotype was recovered from a man younger than 45 in good health and CMV-seropositive. As DNA, the CDR3 is TGTGCCAGCAGCCCCGGGACTAGCGGAAACAATGAGCAGTTCTTC. Translated, it gives CASSPGTSGNNEQFF.